This TCR beta chain appears in the sequencing data of a study of blood T cell repertoires in COVID-19. Study-level information: COVID-19 samples from acute and convalescent phases originated in the United States, Italy and Spain.

Per the study methods: Amplification with reference gene primers provided the estimates of nucleated cell counts. Measured with immunoSEQ multiplex PCR; TCRdb has only the in-frame clones, and not every one. That table furnishes V, J and clone size, whereas the DNA furnished D and trimming. Of over 150,000 clones in the sample, around 80% are singletons; the top ten hold roughly 7%. Participants were aged about 18 to 90 years, lived in about two dozen US areas, and enrolled virtually. Clinical history reported by participants formed the basis on which cohorts were assigned. CDR1 is MDHEN, CDR2 SYDVKM, per germline. The length of the CDR3 is 14 residues. V was shortened by 6 bases and J by 0 bases, with 9 bases between the two germline ends.

Sequences were obtained from PBMCs or T cells enriched from blood (not recorded which). The chain couples TRBV28 to TRBJ1-3, with D unresolved. This TCR was sampled from a man aged 45-65 years who had recovered from COVID-19. CDR3 protein: CASSPQSSGNTIYF. The CDR3 nucleotides are TGTGCCAGCAGCCCACAGAGCTCTGGAAACACCATATATTTT. The variable domain in full, completed from reference TRBV28 and TRBJ1-3, reads DVKVTQSSRYLVKRTGEKVFLECVQDMDHENMFWYRQDPGLGLRLIYFSYDVKMKEKGDIPEGYSVSREKKERFSLILESASTNQTSMYLCASSPQSSGNTIYFGEGSWLTVV.